A single sample gave rise to the 9 T cell receptor beta chains below, sequenced in a study of blood T cell repertoires in COVID-19. The table came from immunoSEQ multiplex PCR; TCRdb's copy has only in-frame clones and leaves some out. The sample holds hundreds of thousands of clones; roughly 84% are singletons and the top ten take just under 20%. What was sequenced was peripheral blood. The receptors originated from a man in his thirties or forties with active or convalescent COVID-19.

The chain recombines TRBV28 with TRBJ2-3; the D is unclear. Trimming removed 8 bases from V and 2 bases from J, with 11 bases in between. The CDR3 covers 13 residues. CDR1 and CDR2 (germline): MDHEN, SYDVKM. The CDR3 DNA sequence: TGTGCCAGCGAGGCCCCCAACACAGATACGCAGTATTTT. It encodes CASEAPNTDTQYF.

The V gene is TRBV25-1, the J gene TRBJ1-1; D uncertain. CDR3 length: 15 amino acids. V was clipped by 4 bases and J by 1 base, with 13 bases between them. Germline-derived CDR1 and CDR2 are MGHDK and SYGVNS. This chain's CDR3 is CASSVSGSRNTEAFF. CDR3 coding DNA: TGTGCCAGCAGTGTTTCCGGGAGTCGGAACACTGAAGCTTTCTTT.

The V gene is TRBV5-4, the J gene TRBJ2-1; 9 bases line up with TRBD1. This CDR3 has 16 amino acids. Trimming removed 3 bases from V and 9 bases from J; junction bases left unmatched: 13. The germline gives CDR1 SGHNT, CDR2 YYREEE (reference sequence). CDR3 DNA: TGTGCCAGCAGCTATCCGGACAGGGGAACACCTAGTGAGCAGTTCTTC. Its translation: CASSYPDRGTPSEQFF.

The chain joins TRBV6-2 or TRBV6-3 to TRBJ2-1; a weak D match, TRBD2 (6 bases). There are 15 residues in the CDR3. Germline loops: CDR1 MNHEY, CDR2 SVGEGT. V dropped 2 bases and J dropped 7 bases, with 15 bases sitting between them. DNA for the CDR3: TGTGCCAGCAGTTACGGTCGGAGCGGGTGGAATGAGCAGTTCTTC. Translating it yields CASSYGRSGWNEQFF.

In nucleotides, the CDR3 is TGCGCCAGCAGCTTGGTGGTAGGGGTCTCTGAAGCTTTCTTT. It is translated as CASSLVVGVSEAFF. The rearrangement links TRBV5-1 to TRBJ1-1, with a tentative D call TRBD1 (5 bases). The CDR3 runs 14 residues. Germline CDR1 is SGHRS and CDR2 is YFSETQ. Trimming stripped 0 bases from V and 6 bases from J, with 12 bases between.

The chain joins TRBV5-3 to TRBJ2-7, with 7 bases fitting TRBD1. TRBV5-3 is identified as an open reading frame with a role that is uncertain. The V gene end was trimmed by 4 bases and the J gene end by 5 bases; junction bases not matched to a gene: 6. The CDR3 extends over 13 amino acids. In nucleotides, the CDR3 is TGTGCCAGAAGCCAGACAGGGCCCGACGAGCAGTACTTC. Its protein is CARSQTGPDEQYF.

This chain links TRBV5-1 with TRBJ2-3, with 11 bases matching TRBD2. This CDR3 has 17 amino acids. Trimming took 4 bases from V and 5 from J; bases not matched to a gene: 12. Germline CDR1 reads SGHRS; CDR2 reads YFSETQ. The CDR3 sequence: CASSREGTSGGGDTQYF. Here the CDR3 DNA reads TGCGCCAGCAGCCGAGAGGGTACTAGCGGGGGAGGAGATACGCAGTATTTT.

About this clone itself: The junction departs from germline at one end; a sequencing error may be responsible. The chain uses TRBV7-7 and TRBJ2-5, with TRBD2 matching over 7 bases. The CDR3 has 14 residues. Per the germline V gene, CDR1 is SSHAT and CDR2 is FNYEAQ (reference sequence). The CDR3 protein is CASSPYGEGETQYF. The DNA of the CDR3 is TGTGCTAGCAGCCCCTACGGGGAGGGGGAGACCCAGTACTTC.

The genes are TRBV6-2 or TRBV6-3 and TRBJ2-7; 9 positions agree with TRBD2. The CDR3 is 14 residues long. Germline lookup yields CDR1 MNHEY and CDR2 SVGEGT. The ends lost 4 bases at V and 3 bases at J; junction bases unmatched: 4. CDR3 sequence: CASSSLRGGYEQYF. The CDR3, as DNA: TGTGCCAGCAGTTCCCTGCGGGGGGGCTACGAGCAGTACTTC.